This T cell receptor (beta chain) originates from a study of blood T cells in healthy people across ages. Notes on the study in general: A roughly linear fall in TCR beta diversity per million T cells was seen with increasing age.

CDR3 length equals 18 residues. The V gene lost 4 bases and the J gene lost 6 bases, with 24 bases spanning the gap. Germline-derived CDR1 and CDR2 are SGHAT and FQNNGV. For the second PCR, which ran for roughly 6 to 12 cycles, a sample-barcoded 5' primer and a J-beta primer mix were used. Every single cDNA molecule received a tag from a template-switch adaptor with 12 random nucleotides. Each single sample gave us at least 3 million CDR3-containing paired-end reads. MiXCR was run by TCRdb on the 5' RACE reads, yielding one entry per CDR3 protein. The data contain 600,000 to 1,000,000 distinct CDR3 sequences, roughly 25% of them singletons. Samples had at least 6 million PBMCs isolated from them. This clonotype was found a few times. Its target is unknown. Separately, the same data were catalogued under a study of T cells of mothers and their children.

V gene TRBV11-2 combines with J gene TRBJ2-2, with D possibly called TRBD1 or TRBD2 (5 bases each). The clonotype originates from a boy between 5 and 17 years old in good health. Sequencing input: blood. The CDR3 region has the DNA TGTGCCAGCAGCTCTCTGCTGAGGGGCGCAGATCGGGCCGGGGAGCTGTTTTTT. Translating it yields CASSSLLRGADRAGELFF. The full variable domain, completed using reference TRBV11-2 and TRBJ2-2, is EAGVAQSPRYKIIEKRQSVAFWCNPISGHATLYWYQQILGQGPKLLIQFQNNGVVDDSQLPKDRFSAERLKGVDSTLKIQPAKLEDSAVYLCASSSLLRGADRAGELFFGEGSRLTVL.